A selection of T cell receptor beta chains follows, all from one sample in a study of T cell responses to AZD1222 COVID-19 vaccine. The table came from immunoSEQ multiplex PCR; TCRdb's copy has only in-frame clones and leaves some out. The sample yields 80,000 to 95,000 clones, roughly 90% seen once. The sample in question was peripheral blood, obtained 28 days after the second AZD1222 dose. These receptors were taken from an adult who received the AZD1222 COVID-19 vaccine. Both conserved end residues are part of each CDR3. A D gene is named only where the DNA matches it firmly. Size tells how often a clone was seen (once, few, many) or the class of an expanded clone, and some rows leave it out.

J gene	V gene	D gene	clone size	CDR3 protein	CDR3 DNA
TRBJ2-4	TRBV12-3/TRBV12-4	TRBD1	.	CASRRQGPGIQYF	TGTGCCAGCAGAAGACAGGGTCCAGGCATTCAGTACTTC
TRBJ1-1	TRBV29-1	.	.	CSVGLTVNTEAFF	TGCAGCGTTGGTCTCACCGTGAACACTGAAGCTTTCTTT
TRBJ2-1	TRBV3-1/TRBV3-2	TRBD2	.	CASSQRDYPYNEQFF	TGTGCCAGCAGCCAACGGGACTACCCTTACAATGAGCAGTTCTTC
TRBJ2-7	TRBV7-7	.	.	CASSLGAGEGYEQYF	TGTGCCAGCAGCTTAGGGGCAGGGGAAGGTTACGAGCAGTACTTC
TRBJ1-4	TRBV30	.	.	CAWNEGQSREKLFF	TGTGCCTGGAACGAGGGGCAGTCGAGGGAAAAACTGTTTTTT
TRBJ2-5	TRBV7-2	TRBD2	.	CASSLIAGGGETQYF	TGTGCCAGCAGCTTGATAGCGGGAGGGGGGGAGACCCAGTACTTC
TRBJ2-5	TRBV18	.	.	CASSLRQRREETQYF	TGTGCCAGCTCACTTAGACAGCGCCGGGAGGAGACCCAGTACTTC
TRBJ2-7	TRBV6-5	.	.	CASSHRDGYEQYF	TGTGCCAGCAGTCACCGGGACGGCTACGAGCAGTACTTC
TRBJ1-3	TRBV2	.	.	CASSARQTSGNTIYF	TGTGCCAGCAGTGCGCGACAGACCTCTGGAAACACCATATATTTT
TRBJ2-1	TRBV5-1	.	.	CASSFLARVNNEQFF	TGCGCCAGCAGCTTCCTAGCGAGGGTTAACAATGAGCAGTTCTTC
TRBJ1-6	TRBV11-2	.	.	CASSLAGFNSPLHF	TGTGCCAGCAGCTTAGCGGGGTTTAATTCACCCCTCCACTTT
TRBJ2-7	TRBV5-5	.	.	CASSLNVINNYEQYF	TGTGCCAGCAGCTTGAACGTGATAAACAACTACGAGCAGTACTTC
TRBJ2-6	TRBV18	.	.	CASSPPDSGANVLTF	TGTGCCAGCTCACCACCGGATTCTGGGGCCAACGTCCTGACTTTC
TRBJ1-5	TRBV6-1	.	.	CASSDYQPQHF	TGTGCCAGCAGTGATTATCAGCCCCAGCATTTT
TRBJ1-2	TRBV2	.	.	CASFEGRYGYTF	TGTGCCAGCTTTGAAGGGCGCTATGGCTACACCTTC
TRBJ1-1	TRBV7-2	.	.	CASSLRGMNTEAFF	TGTGCCAGCAGCTTAAGGGGGATGAACACTGAAGCTTTCTTT
TRBJ2-1	TRBV6-2/TRBV6-3	TRBD2	few	CASSYGTSGSNEQFF	TGTGCCAGCAGTTACGGGACTAGCGGGAGCAATGAGCAGTTCTTC
TRBJ2-1	TRBV28	.	.	CAITGTVHNEQFF	TGTGCCATCACCGGGACGGTGCACAATGAGCAGTTCTTC
TRBJ2-2	TRBV24-1	.	.	CATSMGTNTGELFF	TGTGCCACCAGCATGGGGACCAACACCGGGGAGCTGTTTTTT
TRBJ2-1	TRBV9	.	.	CASSVGWGLAGNNEQFF	TGTGCCAGCAGCGTAGGCTGGGGTCTGGCGGGGAACAATGAGCAGTTCTTC
TRBJ2-3	TRBV2	TRBD1	.	CASRKKTLQGAVADTQYF	TGTGCCAGCAGAAAAAAAACCTTACAGGGGGCCGTTGCAGATACGCAGTATTTT
TRBJ1-1	TRBV7-9	.	.	CASSLVAVNTEAFF	TGTGCCAGCAGCTTAGTGGCGGTGAACACTGAAGCTTTCTTT
TRBJ1-6	TRBV5-1	.	.	CASSLTGPDNSPLHF	TGCGCCAGCAGCTTGACAGGGCCCGATAATTCACCCCTCCACTTT
TRBJ1-6	TRBV29-1	.	.	CSVAWGSNSPLHF	TGCAGCGTTGCGTGGGGATCTAATTCACCCCTCCACTTT
TRBJ2-7	TRBV20-1	TRBD1	.	CSASTGQVTYEQYF	TGCAGTGCTAGTACGGGACAGGTTACCTACGAGCAGTACTTC
TRBJ2-2	TRBV14	.	.	CASSQFRGELFF	TGTGCCAGCAGCCAATTTAGGGGGGAGCTGTTTTTT
TRBJ1-4	TRBV5-1	TRBD1	.	CASHVGQGGRGNEKLFF	TGCGCCAGCCACGTAGGACAGGGGGGCCGGGGAAATGAAAAACTGTTTTTT
TRBJ1-6	TRBV11-3	.	.	CASSSGRGNSPLHF	TGTGCCAGCAGCTCGGGCAGGGGAAATTCACCCCTCCACTTT
TRBJ2-1	TRBV10-1	TRBD2	.	CASSAGPGRRGGRGSYNEQFF	TGCGCCAGCAGTGCAGGGCCTGGTCGGCGGGGGGGTCGAGGATCCTACAATGAGCAGTTCTTC